The 23 T cell receptor beta chains below all came from one sample that was sequenced in a study of cytotoxic CD8 clonotypes in ibrutinib-treated CLL. The table came from immunoSEQ multiplex PCR; TCRdb's copy has only in-frame clones and leaves some out. The sample consists of 75,000 to 80,000 clones, 70% to 90% of them appearing once. The starting material was PBMCs, obtained after 24 months of ibrutinib treatment. Every receptor here comes from a human donor with chronic lymphocytic leukemia.

V and J are TRBV10-1 and TRBJ2-7; tentatively, D is TRBD2 (6 bases). Germline assignment: CDR1 WNHNN and CDR2 SYGVQD (reference sequence). CDR3 length equals 15 residues. V shed 7 bases and J shed 0 bases, with 16 bases lying between them. DNA for the CDR3: TGCGCCAGCACTACCGTCGCGGGGTCCTCCTACGAGCAGTACTTC. Its translation is CASTTVAGSSYEQYF.

J is TRBJ1-3 and V is TRBV18; 10 bases line up with TRBD1. The CDR3 runs 18 residues. Unmatched junction bases numbered 19, after V lost 4 bases and J lost 10 bases. Germline CDR1 reads KGHSH; CDR2 reads LQKENI. The CDR3 loop reads CASSLDRAGTGASGTIYF. Written as DNA, the CDR3 is TGTGCCAGCTCACTAGACAGAGCCGGGACAGGGGCGTCGGGGACCATATATTTT.

This clone was detected a few times. The genes are TRBV7-2 and TRBJ1-5; 9 bases agree with TRBD1. Germline lookup yields CDR1 SGHTA and CDR2 FQGNSA. The CDR3 has 14 residues. The V segment lost 3 bases and the J segment 4 bases; nucleotides outside the gene matches: 1. This CDR3 reads CASSLGQGNQPQHF. The CDR3 nucleotides read TGTGCCAGCAGCTTGGGACAGGGAAATCAGCCCCAGCATTTT.

The chain combines TRBV28 with TRBJ2-7; 9 bases agree with TRBD1. Germline lookup yields CDR1 MDHEN and CDR2 SYDVKM. The CDR3 is made up of 14 amino acids. Germline trimming cut 6 bases from V and 1 base from J; bases unmatched to any gene: 4. CDR3 amino acids: CASSETGGSYEQYF. Written as DNA, the CDR3 is TGTGCCAGCAGCGAGACAGGGGGATCCTACGAGCAGTACTTC.

The genes are TRBV28 and TRBJ1-1; 7 bases are a match to TRBD1. The junction had 13 bases not matched to a gene; V was cut back by 1 base and J by 2 bases. The CDR3 has 18 amino acids. Germline assignment: CDR1 MDHEN and CDR2 SYDVKM. CDR3 loop: CASSLLITTGDSNTEAFF. CDR3 bases: TGTGCCAGCAGTTTATTAATCACAACAGGGGACTCAAACACTGAAGCTTTCTTT.

This chain links TRBV9 with TRBJ1-5; D might be TRBD1 (5 bases). The CDR3 loop spans 14 amino acids. Germline lookup yields CDR1 SGDLS and CDR2 YYNGEE. V lost 5 bases to trimming and J lost 2 bases, with 11 bases between them. Here the CDR3 reads CASSKGGGNQPQHF. CDR3 DNA: TGTGCCAGCAGTAAGGGAGGGGGCAATCAGCCCCAGCATTTT. The variable domain in full, completed from reference TRBV9 and TRBJ1-5, reads DSGVTQTPKHLITATGQRVTLRCSPRSGDLSVYWYQQSLDQGLQFLIQYYNGEERAKGNILERFSAQQFPDLHSELNLSSLELGDSALYFCASSKGGGNQPQHFGDGTRLSIL.

V usage is TRBV5-1 and J usage is TRBJ1-1; tentatively, D is TRBD1 (5 bases). The CDR3 runs to 14 residues. CDR1 and CDR2 from the germline V gene are SGHRS and YFSETQ. Trimming took 3 bases from V and 0 from J, leaving 9 bases between them. The CDR3 DNA reads TGCGCCAGCAGCTCTGGGACGTTGAACACTGAAGCTTTCTTT. Translating it yields CASSSGTLNTEAFF.

The J gene is TRBJ2-7, the V gene TRBV5-4, with 8 bases identical to TRBD1. Germline CDR1 and CDR2: SGHNT and YYREEE (reference sequence). CDR3 length: 14 amino acids. V lost 1 base, J lost 3 bases, and 3 bases stayed unmatched. The CDR3 protein is CASSLRTGRYEQYF. CDR3 DNA: TGTGCCAGCAGCTTGCGGACAGGGCGCTACGAGCAGTACTTC.

The chain combines TRBV5-4 with TRBJ2-1; 9 bases are shared with TRBD2. The CDR3 contains 15 residues. Germline lookup yields CDR1 SGHNT and CDR2 YYREEE (reference sequence). V gave up 0 bases and J gave up 6 bases; unmatched junction bases: 4. The CDR3 nucleotides read TGTGCCAGCAGCTTGGCATCTAGCGGGGTCAATGAGCAGTTCTTC. Protein: CASSLASSGVNEQFF.

The rearrangement uses TRBV7-3 and TRBJ2-2, with D tentatively TRBD2 (5 bases). Trimming pared 1 base from V and 5 bases from J, leaving 5 bases between. This CDR3 comprises 13 residues. Germline CDR1 SGHTA, CDR2 FQGTGA. The CDR3 loop is CASSLRETGELFF. Written as DNA, the CDR3 is TGTGCCAGCAGCTTAAGGGAGACCGGGGAGCTGTTTTTT.

The chain employs TRBV19 and TRBJ2-1; 7 bases fit TRBD2. J lost 8 bases, V lost 6 bases, and 4 bases had no gene match. This CDR3 contains 12 residues. Germline V gives CDR1 LNHDA, CDR2 SQIVND (reference sequence). CDR3 sequence (DNA): TGTGCCAGTAGGCGGACTAGGGATGAGCAGTTCTTC. Translating gives CASRRTRDEQFF.

V gene TRBV6-6 combines with J gene TRBJ2-7; possible D gene TRBD2, 5 bases. Looked up from germline, CDR1 is MNHNY and CDR2 is SVGAGI (reference sequence). This CDR3 region has 14 residues. V was cut by 5 bases and J by 3 bases, with 14 bases left in between. CDR3 DNA: TGTGCCAGCAGTAACAAAGGACTCCACTACGAGCAGTACTTC. It specifies CASSNKGLHYEQYF.

The rearrangement uses TRBV5-4 and TRBJ2-3; 8 bases are a match to TRBD1. Per germline, CDR1 SGHNT and CDR2 YYREEE (reference sequence). The CDR3 is 14 residues long. V was clipped by 4 bases and J by 6 bases; unmatched bases: 7. Written as DNA, the CDR3 is TGTGCCAGCAGCCTGAGACAGGGGTGGGATACGCAGTATTTT. Translating it yields CASSLRQGWDTQYF.

The chain carries TRBV9 and TRBJ2-1; D perhaps matches TRBD2 (6 bases). Between the trimmed V and J ends, which lost 0 bases and 4 bases, there was a span of 11 bases. Germline CDR1 reads SGDLS; CDR2 reads YYNGEE. The CDR3 has 15 amino acids. CDR3 residues: CASSVGLASYNEQFF. The DNA for the CDR3 is TGTGCCAGCAGCGTAGGGCTAGCGAGTTACAATGAGCAGTTCTTC. Drawing the rest from reference TRBV9 and TRBJ2-1, the complete variable domain is DSGVTQTPKHLITATGQRVTLRCSPRSGDLSVYWYQQSLDQGLQFLIQYYNGEERAKGNILERFSAQQFPDLHSELNLSSLELGDSALYFCASSVGLASYNEQFFGPGTRLTVL.

This clone was counted between two and nine times. The gene calls are TRBV5-1 and TRBJ2-1; 8 bases are a match to TRBD2. The CDR3 is made up of 16 amino acids. The germline V gene has CDR1 SGHRS and CDR2 YFSETQ. V was pared by 0 bases and J by 3 bases, with 5 bases of the junction left unmatched. The CDR3 loop is CASSLALAAIYNEQFF. CDR3 in DNA: TGCGCCAGCAGCTTGGCACTAGCGGCGATCTACAATGAGCAGTTCTTC. The whole variable domain, remainder taken from reference TRBV5-1 and TRBJ2-1, is KAGVTQTPRYLIKTRGQQVTLSCSPISGHRSVSWYQQTPGQGLQFLFEYFSETQRNKGNFPGRFSGRQFSNSRSEMNVSTLELGDSALYLCASSLALAAIYNEQFFGPGTRLTVL.

With regard to this clone: Relative to the germline gene, one junction end is altered; a read error may explain this. The CDR3, as DNA: TGTGCCATCAGTGATCCGACAGGGTCGAGCGGGGAGCTATTTTTT. Encoded protein: CAISDPTGSSGELFF. The chain is built from TRBV10-3 and TRBJ2-2; the D gene could be TRBD1 or TRBD2 (7 bases each). There are 15 residues in the CDR3. Germline assignment: CDR1 ENHRY and CDR2 SYGVKD.

The chain joins TRBV9 to TRBJ2-5; the D gene is possibly TRBD1 (5 bases). This CDR3 is 15 amino acids long. Germline values: CDR1 SGDLS, CDR2 YYNGEE. V was clipped by 0 bases and J by 1 base, with 10 bases between them. The CDR3 DNA reads as TGTGCCAGCAGCGTAGCAGGGAACCGCCAAGAGACCCAGTACTTC. This codes for CASSVAGNRQETQYF.

The chain uses TRBV11-2 and TRBJ2-7; the D gene is possibly TRBD2 (5 bases). The CDR3 spans 14 residues. Trimming took 5 bases from V and 2 from J, leaving 13 bases between them. Per germline, CDR1 SGHAT and CDR2 FQNNGV. CDR3 loop: CASSRGLSAYEQYF. DNA for the CDR3: TGTGCCAGCAGCCGCGGGCTTTCAGCCTACGAGCAGTACTTC.

V is TRBV4-1 and J is TRBJ1-4; D is unclear. Germline-derived CDR1 and CDR2 are MGHRA and YSYEKL. CDR3 length equals 13 residues. V lost 1 base and J 10 bases, leaving 10 bases between the germline ends. The CDR3 coding sequence is TGCGCCAGCAGCCAAGTCGCAGGCGGAAAACTGTTTTTT. As protein: CASSQVAGGKLFF.

The rearrangement joins TRBV5-1 to TRBJ2-7, with 9 bases that match TRBD1. This CDR3 has 14 amino acids. Germline-derived CDR1 and CDR2 are SGHRS and YFSETQ. With 5 bases clipped from V and 2 bases from J, the junction kept 5 bases outside the gene matches. The CDR3 spells CASRVTGGTYEQYF. The CDR3 DNA is TGCGCCAGCAGAGTAACAGGGGGCACCTACGAGCAGTACTTC.

The chain links TRBV3-1 (or the pseudogene TRBV3-2) to TRBJ2-1; D remains ambiguous. This CDR3 comprises 8 residues. CDR1 and CDR2 from the germline V gene are LGHDT and YNNKEL (reference sequence). The CDR3 spells CPYNEQFF. DNA of the CDR3: TGTCCTTACAATGAGCAGTTCTTC.

Only one count was recorded for this clone. The genes are TRBV14 and TRBJ1-4, with D possibly TRBD1 on 5 matching bases. Trimming removed 4 bases from V and 5 bases from J, with 11 bases in between. Germline V CDR1 and CDR2: SGHDN, FVKESK. This CDR3 has 14 amino acids. Here the CDR3 DNA reads TGTGCCAGCAGCCGCCGACAGAAAAATGAAAAACTGTTTTTT. Its translation: CASSRRQKNEKLFF.

The chain uses TRBV7-2 and TRBJ2-3; 9 bases align to TRBD2. Losses at the gene ends were 5 bases for V and 5 bases for J; bases not matched to a gene: 11. This CDR3 region has 16 residues. Germline values: CDR1 SGHTA, CDR2 FQGNSA. In DNA, the CDR3 is TGTGCCAGCAGCATTAGCGGGAGCTTAGGAGGAGATACGCAGTATTTT. Translating it yields CASSISGSLGGDTQYF.